Given below is one TCR beta chain in context. The antigen is not known. V lost 2 bases, J lost 11 bases, and 11 bases lay in between. The germline CDR1 and CDR2 sequences are SGHDT and YYEEEE. There are 12 residues in the CDR3. These data belong to a study of cytomegalovirus exposure and HLA in healthy donors. Study findings and constraints: For most subjects, TCR beta sequences were reported to predict HLA-A and HLA-B alleles with accuracy. The likely origin of a cluster of highly shared sequence variants was a sequencing artifact. Earlier findings revealed that most TCR beta V segments proved productive either about 87% or about 30% of the time. Roughly even sequencing depth across donors was the assumption behind the presence/absence analyses.

Vbeta (60) and Jbeta (13) primers were used in the PCR. The repertoire was sequenced with immunoSEQ multiplex PCR; TCRdb's copy has only in-frame clones and lacks some. The sample comprises 55,000 to 85,000 clones, 75% to 90% of which are singletons, and approximately 1.9% rests with the top ten. This TCR was sampled from a woman aged 30 to 39 in good health and CMV-seronegative. The chain carries TRBV5-6 and TRBJ1-5, with TRBD1 as a possible D gene (5 bases). Sequenced material: PBMCs. The CDR3 is CASSFSGKAQHF. The CDR3 DNA reads TGTGCCAGCAGCTTTTCAGGGAAGGCCCAGCATTTT.